These T cell receptor beta chains were read from a single sample in a study of cytomegalovirus exposure and HLA in healthy donors. Here immunoSEQ multiplex PCR was the method, and the copy in TCRdb shows in-frame clones only, minus some. The table lists around 35,000 clones, with 1.5% to 2% in the top ten. Sequenced: PBMCs. Every receptor here comes from a woman aged 40 to 50 in good health and CMV-seropositive. Each CDR3 is given with its conserved first and last residue. D genes are given only for firm matches. Some rows have no size entry. The others give once, few or many, or a class for an expanded clone.

DNA: TGTGCCAGTAGTATCGGGGAACACACTGAAGCTTTCTTT; CDR3: CASSIGEHTEAFF; V: TRBV19; J: TRBJ1-1; size: -; D: -
DNA: TGTGCCAGCAGTGAAGACGTCTCAGCAGGGTCCTACAATGAGCAGTTCTTC; CDR3: CASSEDVSAGSYNEQFF; V: TRBV6-1; J: TRBJ2-1; size: -; D: -
DNA: TGTGCCAGCAGCCTCCTTCATGTTTCCGGGACAGGGGGTTATCGGGGCTACACCTTC; CDR3: CASSLLHVSGTGGYRGYTF; V: TRBV5-4; J: TRBJ1-2; size: -; D: TRBD1
DNA: TGCGCCAGCAGCCAAGACTTGGCAGGACTAAGCTCCTACGAGCAGTACTTC; CDR3: CASSQDLAGLSSYEQYF; V: TRBV4-3; J: TRBJ2-7; size: -; D: -
DNA: TGTGCCAGCAGGGAAAGGACAGGGACGAACTCCTACGAGCAGTACTTC; CDR3: CASRERTGTNSYEQYF; V: TRBV4-2; J: TRBJ2-7; size: -; D: TRBD1
DNA: TGTGCCAGCAGCTTAGACTGGGGGGTGGCAGATACGCAGTATTTT; CDR3: CASSLDWGVADTQYF; V: TRBV11-3; J: TRBJ2-3; size: -; D: -
DNA: TGTGCCTGGAGTGGCCCCCGTTCGGGGGTCGAGACCCAGTACTTC; CDR3: CAWSGPRSGVETQYF; V: TRBV30; J: TRBJ2-5; size: -; D: -
DNA: TGCGCCAGCAGCCAAGATGTCGCGGGAGAGGGGAACACCGGGGAGCTGTTTTTT; CDR3: CASSQDVAGEGNTGELFF; V: TRBV4-3; J: TRBJ2-2; size: -; D: TRBD2
DNA: TGCAGCGTCCGGGACAACCACAATCAGCCCCAGCATTTT; CDR3: CSVRDNHNQPQHF; V: TRBV29-1; J: TRBJ1-5; size: medium-sized; D: -
DNA: TGTGCCAGCAGCTTAGGGACAGGGCCCTACAATGAGCAGTTCTTC; CDR3: CASSLGTGPYNEQFF; V: TRBV7-2; J: TRBJ2-1; size: -; D: TRBD1
DNA: TGTGCCATCAGGGAGTTTAATTCACCCCTCCACTTT; CDR3: CAIREFNSPLHF; V: TRBV28; J: TRBJ1-6; size: -; D: -
DNA: TGCGCCAGCAGCTTCCACGCGGGGGACTATGGCTACACCTTC; CDR3: CASSFHAGDYGYTF; V: TRBV5-1; J: TRBJ1-2; size: -; D: -
DNA: TGTGCCAGCAAGGAAGGGGGCGAACAGCCCCAGCATTTT; CDR3: CASKEGGEQPQHF; V: TRBV6-6; J: TRBJ1-5; size: -; D: TRBD1
DNA: TGTGCCAGCAGTGCCCAGTGGCGGGGGGGCCACAGCGAGCAGTACTTC; CDR3: CASSAQWRGGHSEQYF; V: TRBV6-1; J: TRBJ2-7; size: -; D: TRBD2
DNA: TGTGCCTGGAGTAGGGGAGGGCCCGAGCAGTACTTC; CDR3: CAWSRGGPEQYF; V: TRBV30; J: TRBJ2-7; size: -; D: TRBD2
DNA: TGTGCCATCAGAGGCTCTCTAGACTACGAGCAGTACTTC; CDR3: CAIRGSLDYEQYF; V: TRBV10-3; J: TRBJ2-7; size: -; D: -
DNA: TGTGCCAGCAGCCATCCTGGGACTAGCGGGAGGGCTGCGACCATTCAGTACTTC; CDR3: CASSHPGTSGRAATIQYF; V: TRBV4-2; J: TRBJ2-4; size: medium-sized; D: TRBD2
DNA: TGTGCCAGCAGTCGGGACAGCCGAGGGAGTGAAAAACTGTTTTTT; CDR3: CASSRDSRGSEKLFF; V: TRBV25-1; J: TRBJ1-4; size: -; D: TRBD1
DNA: TGCGCCAGCAGCTTGGACGGGGGGCGGACCTACAATGAGCAGTTCTTC; CDR3: CASSLDGGRTYNEQFF; V: TRBV5-1; J: TRBJ2-1; size: -; D: -
DNA: TGTGCCTGGAGTGTAAAGGTTTTAGGGGACGAGCAGTACTTC; CDR3: CAWSVKVLGDEQYF; V: TRBV30; J: TRBJ2-7; size: -; D: -
DNA: TGTGCCAGCAGCAGGACCGGGACTAGCGTAGAGACCCAGTACTTC; CDR3: CASSRTGTSVETQYF; V: TRBV5-8; J: TRBJ2-5; size: -; D: TRBD2
DNA: TGCGCCAGCAGCCAAGAGCCGGGGACAGACTCCTACAATGAGCAGTTCTTC; CDR3: CASSQEPGTDSYNEQFF; V: TRBV4-3; J: TRBJ2-1; size: -; D: TRBD1
DNA: TGTGCCACCAGCAGAGAATCCACGCGCCTAAATGAAAAACTGTTTTTT; CDR3: CATSRESTRLNEKLFF; V: TRBV15; J: TRBJ1-4; size: -; D: -
DNA: TGTGCCAGCTTCCGGGACGGGGGCACCGGGGAGCTGTTTTTT; CDR3: CASFRDGGTGELFF; V: TRBV2; J: TRBJ2-2; size: -; D: -
DNA: TGTGCCAGCAGTGAAACAGGGGTAGGGACCTACGAGCAGTACTTC; CDR3: CASSETGVGTYEQYF; V: TRBV2; J: TRBJ2-7; size: -; D: TRBD1
DNA: TGTGCCAGCAGTCCTTGGCTTGATGCGGGGCCCCTCCACTTT; CDR3: CASSPWLDAGPLHF; V: TRBV27; J: TRBJ1-6; size: -; D: -
DNA: TGCGTCAGCAGGCCACCAGGACTGGATGAGCAGTTCTTC; CDR3: CVSRPPGLDEQFF; V: TRBV4-1; J: TRBJ2-1; size: -; D: -
DNA: TGTGCCAGCACTTTAGTACAGACAGCTCCTAACTATGGCTACACCTTC; CDR3: CASTLVQTAPNYGYTF; V: TRBV6-6; J: TRBJ1-2; size: -; D: -
DNA: TGTGCCAGCAGCTTGGTGGGCAGTCTTACCTACGAGCAGTACTTC; CDR3: CASSLVGSLTYEQYF; V: TRBV5-6; J: TRBJ2-7; size: -; D: -